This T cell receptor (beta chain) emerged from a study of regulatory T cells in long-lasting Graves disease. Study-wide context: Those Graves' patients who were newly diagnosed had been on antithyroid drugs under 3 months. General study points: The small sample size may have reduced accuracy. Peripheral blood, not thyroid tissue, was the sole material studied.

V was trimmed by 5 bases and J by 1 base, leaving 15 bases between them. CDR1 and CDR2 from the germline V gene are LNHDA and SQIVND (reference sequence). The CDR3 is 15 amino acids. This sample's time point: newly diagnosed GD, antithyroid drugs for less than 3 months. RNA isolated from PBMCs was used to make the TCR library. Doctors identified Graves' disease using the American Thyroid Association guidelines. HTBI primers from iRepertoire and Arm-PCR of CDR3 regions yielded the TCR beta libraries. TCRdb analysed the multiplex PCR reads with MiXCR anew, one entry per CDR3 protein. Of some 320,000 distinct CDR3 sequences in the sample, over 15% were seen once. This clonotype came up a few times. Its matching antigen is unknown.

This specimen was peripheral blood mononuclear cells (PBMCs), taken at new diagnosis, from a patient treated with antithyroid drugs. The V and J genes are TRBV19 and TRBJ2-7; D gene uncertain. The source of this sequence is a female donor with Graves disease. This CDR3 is CASSGVLLGSYEQYF. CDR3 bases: TGTGCCAGTAGTGGGGTACTCTTGGGGTCCTACGAGCAGTACTTC.